A selection of T cell receptor beta chains follows, all from one sample in a study of molecular identifiers for immune sequencing clone quantification. TCRdb called the PCR reads again in MiXCR, with one record for every CDR3 protein. The repertoire includes roughly 630,000 distinct CDR3 sequences, 25% of them detected once, and about 0.73% sits in the top ten. Material for sequencing was naive CD8+ T cells from blood, with Jurkat cell RNA spiked in. The source is a human donor in good health. Some libraries in this study had Jurkat cell RNA spiked in. Each CDR3 is given with its conserved first and last residue. The D gene is left open where the match is weak. Clone size is stated in some rows and not others, as once, few, many or a class when expanded.

j_gene: TRBJ2-7; d_gene: TRBD2; abundance: once; v_gene: TRBV4-3; CDR3aa: CASSQDQAGDYEQYF; CDR3nt: TGCGCCAGCAGCCAAGATCAAGCGGGGGACTACGAGCAGTACTTC
j_gene: TRBJ1-2; d_gene: TRBD1; abundance: -; v_gene: TRBV6-5; CDR3aa: CASGLTGVYGYTF; CDR3nt: TGTGCCAGCGGACTGACAGGGGTCTATGGCTACACCTTC
j_gene: TRBJ2-7; d_gene: -; abundance: -; v_gene: TRBV4-1; CDR3aa: CASSQTQNGVDEQYF; CDR3nt: TGCGCCAGCAGCCAAACCCAGAACGGGGTCGACGAGCAGTACTTC
j_gene: TRBJ1-2; d_gene: -; abundance: many; v_gene: TRBV29-1; CDR3aa: CSVEDAASSNYGYTF; CDR3nt: TGCAGCGTTGAAGATGCGGCATCTTCTAACTATGGCTACACCTTC
j_gene: TRBJ1-6; d_gene: -; abundance: -; v_gene: TRBV6-2/TRBV6-3; CDR3aa: CASSEIYNSPLHF; CDR3nt: TGTGCCAGCAGTGAAATCTATAATTCACCCCTCCACTTT
j_gene: TRBJ1-2; d_gene: -; abundance: -; v_gene: TRBV27; CDR3aa: CASSFGTTNYGYTF; CDR3nt: TGTGCCAGCAGTTTCGGTACAACAAACTATGGCTACACCTTC
j_gene: TRBJ2-2; d_gene: -; abundance: -; v_gene: TRBV24-1; CDR3aa: CATSDSLAGNTGELFF; CDR3nt: TGTGCCACCAGTGATTCCCTAGCAGGGAACACCGGGGAGCTGTTTTTT
j_gene: TRBJ2-6; d_gene: -; abundance: few; v_gene: TRBV15; CDR3aa: CATSRDQLYGGQGDLPGANVLTF; CDR3nt: TGTGCCACCAGCAGAGATCAGTTGTACGGTGGGCAGGGAGATCTTCCGGGGGCCAACGTCCTGACTTTC
j_gene: TRBJ2-3; d_gene: -; abundance: few; v_gene: TRBV7-6; CDR3aa: CASSLGYLVDTQYF; CDR3nt: TGTGCCAGCAGCTTGGGGTACCTAGTAGATACGCAGTATTTT
j_gene: TRBJ2-1; d_gene: TRBD2; abundance: -; v_gene: TRBV7-2; CDR3aa: CASSPTVRTSGPPYNEQFF; CDR3nt: TGTGCCAGCAGCCCCACGGTTCGGACTAGCGGTCCTCCCTACAATGAGCAGTTCTTC
j_gene: TRBJ1-1; d_gene: -; abundance: many; v_gene: TRBV10-2; CDR3aa: CASSQGRAVDFF; CDR3nt: TGCGCCAGCAGCCAGGGGCGGGCTGTGGATTTCTTT
j_gene: TRBJ2-7; d_gene: TRBD1; abundance: once; v_gene: TRBV7-9; CDR3aa: CASSSGTGYDQYF; CDR3nt: TGTGCCAGCAGTTCCGGGACAGGTTACGATCAGTACTTC
j_gene: TRBJ1-6; d_gene: -; abundance: many; v_gene: TRBV13; CDR3aa: CASSLLREGAYNSPLHF; CDR3nt: TGTGCCAGCAGCTTATTAAGGGAGGGAGCCTATAATTCACCCCTCCACTTT
j_gene: TRBJ1-1; d_gene: -; abundance: many; v_gene: TRBV7-2; CDR3aa: CASSHITGLREAFF; CDR3nt: TGTGCCAGCAGCCATATAACAGGCCTTCGTGAAGCTTTCTTT
j_gene: TRBJ2-5; d_gene: -; abundance: -; v_gene: TRBV7-9; CDR3aa: CATRDLRETQYF; CDR3nt: TGTGCCACGCGGGACTTGAGAGAGACCCAGTACTTC
j_gene: TRBJ1-6; d_gene: -; abundance: few; v_gene: TRBV27; CDR3aa: CASRGGPASPLHF; CDR3nt: TGTGCCAGCAGGGGGGGACCAGCCTCACCCCTCCACTTT
j_gene: TRBJ2-5; d_gene: -; abundance: -; v_gene: TRBV19; CDR3aa: CASSSYGGGQETQCF; CDR3nt: TGTGCCAGTAGTTCCTACGGGGGCGGCCAAGAGACCCAGTGCTTC
j_gene: TRBJ2-7; d_gene: TRBD1; abundance: -; v_gene: TRBV6-1; CDR3aa: CATKTGSSYEQYF; CDR3nt: TGTGCCACCAAGACAGGGAGCTCCTACGAGCAGTACTTC
j_gene: TRBJ2-7; d_gene: TRBD2; abundance: -; v_gene: TRBV7-6; CDR3aa: CASSRSGGLSYEQYF; CDR3nt: TGTGCCAGCAGCCGGAGCGGGGGGTTGTCCTACGAGCAGTACTTC
j_gene: TRBJ2-3; d_gene: TRBD2; abundance: many; v_gene: TRBV13; CDR3aa: CASSARTSGGTDTQYF; CDR3nt: TGTGCCAGCAGCGCCAGGACTAGCGGGGGCACAGATACGCAGTATTTT
j_gene: TRBJ1-2; d_gene: TRBD1; abundance: few; v_gene: TRBV15; CDR3aa: CATRRTGEIYGYTF; CDR3nt: TGTGCCACCAGGCGGACAGGGGAGATCTATGGCTACACCTTC
j_gene: TRBJ2-1; d_gene: -; abundance: few; v_gene: TRBV6-2/TRBV6-3; CDR3aa: CASTIGNEQFF; CDR3nt: TGTGCCAGCACCATCGGAAATGAGCAGTTCTTC
j_gene: TRBJ2-7; d_gene: TRBD2; abundance: -; v_gene: TRBV5-6; CDR3aa: CASSLLLAGIYEQYF; CDR3nt: TGTGCCAGCAGCCTCCTCCTAGCGGGAATTTACGAGCAGTACTTC
j_gene: TRBJ2-5; d_gene: -; abundance: -; v_gene: TRBV6-6; CDR3aa: CASSSGGPGTHKETQYF; CDR3nt: TGTGCCAGCAGTTCCGGGGGGCCAGGGACCCATAAAGAGACCCAGTACTTC
j_gene: TRBJ1-4; d_gene: -; abundance: many; v_gene: TRBV15; CDR3aa: CATSRTTLGEKLFF; CDR3nt: TGTGCCACCAGCCGGACGACTCTGGGGGAAAAACTGTTTTTT
j_gene: TRBJ2-1; d_gene: TRBD2; abundance: many; v_gene: TRBV4-3; CDR3aa: CASSQVLAGGYNEQFF; CDR3nt: TGCGCCAGCAGCCAGGTACTAGCGGGGGGATACAATGAGCAGTTCTTC
j_gene: TRBJ1-3; d_gene: -; abundance: few; v_gene: TRBV7-9; CDR3aa: CASSTASEFGNTIYF; CDR3nt: TGTGCCAGCAGTACAGCCAGTGAGTTTGGAAACACCATATATTTT
j_gene: TRBJ2-1; d_gene: TRBD2; abundance: few; v_gene: TRBV4-3; CDR3aa: CASSQERTSGSLDLYNEQFF; CDR3nt: TGCGCCAGCAGCCAAGAGCGGACTAGCGGGAGCCTCGACCTCTACAATGAGCAGTTCTTC
j_gene: TRBJ2-7; d_gene: -; abundance: many; v_gene: TRBV5-4; CDR3aa: CASSAEGPYEQYF; CDR3nt: TGTGCCAGCAGCGCCGAGGGACCCTACGAGCAGTACTTC
j_gene: TRBJ2-7; d_gene: TRBD1; abundance: -; v_gene: TRBV29-1; CDR3aa: CSVSLRGRVSHEQYF; CDR3nt: TGCAGCGTATCACTCAGGGGGCGCGTATCCCACGAGCAGTACTTC
j_gene: TRBJ1-6; d_gene: -; abundance: few; v_gene: TRBV4-2; CDR3aa: CASSQDWGPPLHF; CDR3nt: TGTGCCAGCAGCCAAGATTGGGGCCCACCCCTCCACTTT
j_gene: TRBJ2-2; d_gene: TRBD2; abundance: few; v_gene: TRBV10-2; CDR3aa: CASRDLAEANTGELFF; CDR3nt: TGCGCCAGCAGAGACCTAGCGGAGGCGAACACCGGGGAGCTGTTTTTT
j_gene: TRBJ2-5; d_gene: -; abundance: few; v_gene: TRBV5-6; CDR3aa: CASSPKGIGSETQYF; CDR3nt: TGTGCCAGCAGCCCCAAAGGTATAGGGTCAGAGACCCAGTACTTC
j_gene: TRBJ1-3; d_gene: -; abundance: few; v_gene: TRBV9; CDR3aa: CASSPSYDSGNTIYF; CDR3nt: TGTGCCAGCAGCCCATCGTACGACTCTGGAAACACCATATATTTT
j_gene: TRBJ1-5; d_gene: TRBD1; abundance: many; v_gene: TRBV6-6; CDR3aa: CASGDRLHF; CDR3nt: TGTGCCAGCGGGGACAGGTTGCATTTT
j_gene: TRBJ2-5; d_gene: TRBD2; abundance: -; v_gene: TRBV9; CDR3aa: CASSGGLVQETQYF; CDR3nt: TGTGCCAGCAGCGGGGGACTAGTTCAAGAGACCCAGTACTTC
j_gene: TRBJ2-7; d_gene: TRBD2; abundance: many; v_gene: TRBV7-6; CDR3aa: CASSAGYRREGEQYF; CDR3nt: TGTGCCAGCAGTGCTGGCTACAGGCGGGAGGGGGAGCAGTACTTC
j_gene: TRBJ1-1; d_gene: -; abundance: few; v_gene: TRBV11-2; CDR3aa: CASSLTVSAEPNTEAFF; CDR3nt: TGTGCCAGCAGCTTAACCGTCTCCGCGGAGCCGAACACTGAAGCTTTCTTT
j_gene: TRBJ2-3; d_gene: -; abundance: many; v_gene: TRBV10-3; CDR3aa: CAISEGGTVRDTQYF; CDR3nt: TGTGCCATCAGTGAGGGCGGAACCGTCCGAGATACGCAGTATTTT
j_gene: TRBJ1-2; d_gene: -; abundance: -; v_gene: TRBV4-3; CDR3aa: CASSQGRPPEEGYTF; CDR3nt: TGCGCCAGCAGCCAAGGCCGACCCCCCGAGGAAGGCTACACCTTC
j_gene: TRBJ2-1; d_gene: -; abundance: -; v_gene: TRBV19; CDR3aa: CASSINGNQETQFF; CDR3nt: TGTGCCAGTAGTATAAACGGCAACCAAGAGACCCAGTTCTTC
j_gene: TRBJ2-1; d_gene: TRBD1; abundance: few; v_gene: TRBV2; CDR3aa: CATRVRGLYNEQFF; CDR3nt: TGTGCCACCAGAGTCAGGGGGCTGTACAATGAGCAGTTCTTC
j_gene: TRBJ1-5; d_gene: TRBD1; abundance: many; v_gene: TRBV6-5; CDR3aa: CASSLSGTGSQPQHF; CDR3nt: TGTGCCAGCAGTTTATCCGGGACAGGGAGTCAGCCCCAGCATTTT
j_gene: TRBJ2-7; d_gene: -; abundance: -; v_gene: TRBV4-3; CDR3aa: CASCLGETYEQYF; CDR3nt: TGCGCCAGCTGCTTGGGGGAGACCTACGAGCAGTACTTC
j_gene: TRBJ2-3; d_gene: -; abundance: many; v_gene: TRBV2; CDR3aa: CASRGFTDTQYF; CDR3nt: TGTGCCAGCCGTGGATTCACAGATACGCAGTATTTT
j_gene: TRBJ1-1; d_gene: -; abundance: many; v_gene: TRBV10-3; CDR3aa: CAISESAARNTEAFF; CDR3nt: TGTGCCATCAGTGAGTCGGCAGCCAGGAACACTGAAGCTTTCTTT
j_gene: TRBJ2-3; d_gene: -; abundance: many; v_gene: TRBV29-1; CDR3aa: CSVESRDRGTDTQYF; CDR3nt: TGCAGCGTTGAGTCCCGGGACCGGGGCACAGATACGCAGTATTTT
j_gene: TRBJ2-5; d_gene: -; abundance: -; v_gene: TRBV14; CDR3aa: CARSQHFRPGEAPPSF; CDR3nt: TGTGCCCGCAGCCAACACTTCCGGCCCGGGGAAGCGCCCCCGTCCTTC
j_gene: TRBJ2-1; d_gene: TRBD2; abundance: many; v_gene: TRBV24-1; CDR3aa: CATSSSLAGDNEQFF; CDR3nt: TGTGCCACCAGCTCGTCACTAGCGGGGGACAATGAGCAGTTCTTC
j_gene: TRBJ2-7; d_gene: TRBD1; abundance: many; v_gene: TRBV4-3; CDR3aa: CASSPDRELQYF; CDR3nt: TGCGCCAGCAGCCCCGACAGGGAGTTACAGTACTTC
j_gene: TRBJ1-2; d_gene: TRBD1; abundance: many; v_gene: TRBV5-5; CDR3aa: CASSATQGQYGYTF; CDR3nt: TGTGCCAGCAGTGCCACACAGGGACAGTATGGCTACACCTTC
j_gene: TRBJ1-1; d_gene: -; abundance: -; v_gene: TRBV28; CDR3aa: CASRYSLNTEAFF; CDR3nt: TGTGCCAGCAGATACAGTCTGAACACTGAAGCTTTCTTT
j_gene: TRBJ2-3; d_gene: -; abundance: -; v_gene: TRBV12-3/TRBV12-4; CDR3aa: CASSFGGPDAQYF; CDR3nt: TGTGCCAGCAGTTTTGGGGGCCCAGATGCGCAGTATTTT
j_gene: TRBJ2-3; d_gene: -; abundance: few; v_gene: TRBV10-1; CDR3aa: CASSEWGRGGTDTQYF; CDR3nt: TGCGCCAGCAGTGAGTGGGGGCGAGGCGGCACAGATACGCAGTATTTT
j_gene: TRBJ2-3; d_gene: TRBD2; abundance: many; v_gene: TRBV5-1; CDR3aa: CASSLSGAFTDTQYF; CDR3nt: TGCGCCAGCAGCTTGAGCGGGGCCTTCACAGATACGCAGTATTTT
j_gene: TRBJ2-7; d_gene: -; abundance: many; v_gene: TRBV29-1; CDR3aa: CSVDGQGSDEQYF; CDR3nt: TGCAGCGTTGATGGGCAGGGGTCTGACGAGCAGTACTTC
j_gene: TRBJ1-6; d_gene: TRBD1; abundance: -; v_gene: TRBV4-3; CDR3aa: CASSQVSGGNSPLHF; CDR3nt: TGCGCCAGCAGCCAAGTTTCAGGGGGTAACTCACCCCTCCACTTT
j_gene: TRBJ2-3; d_gene: TRBD2; abundance: -; v_gene: TRBV27; CDR3aa: CASSSFQTSGSSDAQYF; CDR3nt: TGTGCCAGCAGTTCATTTCAGACTAGCGGGAGCTCAGATGCGCAGTATTTT
j_gene: TRBJ2-5; d_gene: TRBD1; abundance: many; v_gene: TRBV18; CDR3aa: CASSPRAGGAEETQYF; CDR3nt: TGTGCCAGCTCACCACGGGCAGGGGGCGCCGAGGAGACCCAGTACTTC